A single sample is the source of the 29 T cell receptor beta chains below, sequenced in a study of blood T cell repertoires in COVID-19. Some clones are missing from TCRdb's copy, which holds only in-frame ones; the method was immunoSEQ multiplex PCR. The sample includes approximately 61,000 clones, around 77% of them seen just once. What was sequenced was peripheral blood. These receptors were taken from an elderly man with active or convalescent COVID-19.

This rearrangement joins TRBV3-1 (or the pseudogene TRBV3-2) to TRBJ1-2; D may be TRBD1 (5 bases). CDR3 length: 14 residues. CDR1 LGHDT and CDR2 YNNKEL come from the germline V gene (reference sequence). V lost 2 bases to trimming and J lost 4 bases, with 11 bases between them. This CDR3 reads CASSQRGGTYGYTF. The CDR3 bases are TGTGCCAGCAGCCAACGGGGGGGAACCTATGGCTACACCTTC.

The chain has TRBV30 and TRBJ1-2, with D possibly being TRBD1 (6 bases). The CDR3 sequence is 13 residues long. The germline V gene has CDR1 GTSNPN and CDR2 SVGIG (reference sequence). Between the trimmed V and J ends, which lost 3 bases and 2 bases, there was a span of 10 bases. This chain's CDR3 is CAWSITGNYGYTF. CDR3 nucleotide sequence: TGTGCCTGGAGCATTACAGGGAACTATGGCTACACCTTC.

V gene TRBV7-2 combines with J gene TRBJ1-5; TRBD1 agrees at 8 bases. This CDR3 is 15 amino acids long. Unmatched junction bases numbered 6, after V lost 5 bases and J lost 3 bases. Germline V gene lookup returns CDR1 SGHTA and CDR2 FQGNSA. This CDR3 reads CASSVGQGLNQPQHF. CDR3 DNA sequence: TGTGCCAGCAGCGTTGGACAGGGTCTCAATCAGCCCCAGCATTTT.

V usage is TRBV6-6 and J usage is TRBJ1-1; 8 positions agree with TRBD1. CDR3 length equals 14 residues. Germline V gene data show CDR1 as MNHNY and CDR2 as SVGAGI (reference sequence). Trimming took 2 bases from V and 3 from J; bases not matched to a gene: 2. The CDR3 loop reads CASSYQGADTEAFF. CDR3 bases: TGTGCCAGCAGTTACCAGGGGGCGGACACTGAAGCTTTCTTT.

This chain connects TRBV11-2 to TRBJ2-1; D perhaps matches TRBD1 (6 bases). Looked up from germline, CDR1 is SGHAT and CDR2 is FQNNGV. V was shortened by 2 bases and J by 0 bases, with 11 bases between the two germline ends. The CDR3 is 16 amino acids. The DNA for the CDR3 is TGTGCCAGCAGCTTATTCCGGGACAACTCCTACAATGAGCAGTTCTTC. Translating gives CASSLFRDNSYNEQFF.

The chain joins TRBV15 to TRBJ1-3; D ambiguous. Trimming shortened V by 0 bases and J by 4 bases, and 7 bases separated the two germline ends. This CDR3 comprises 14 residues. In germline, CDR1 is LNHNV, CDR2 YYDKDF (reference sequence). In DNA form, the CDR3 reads TGTGCCACCAGCAGAGATGAAGAGGGAAACACCATATATTTT. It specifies CATSRDEEGNTIYF.

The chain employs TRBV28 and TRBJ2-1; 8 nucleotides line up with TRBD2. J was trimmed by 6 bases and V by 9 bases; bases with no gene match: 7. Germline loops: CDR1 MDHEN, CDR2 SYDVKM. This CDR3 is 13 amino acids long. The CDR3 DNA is TGTGCCAGTAAAGCGGGAGACTCCAATGAGCAGTTCTTC. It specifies CASKAGDSNEQFF.

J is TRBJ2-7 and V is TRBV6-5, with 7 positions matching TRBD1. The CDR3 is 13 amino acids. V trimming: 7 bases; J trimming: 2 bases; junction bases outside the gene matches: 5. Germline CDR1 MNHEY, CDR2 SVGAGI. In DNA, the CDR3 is TGTGCCAGCAAGAACGACAGGGCCTACGAGCAGTACTTC. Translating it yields CASKNDRAYEQYF.

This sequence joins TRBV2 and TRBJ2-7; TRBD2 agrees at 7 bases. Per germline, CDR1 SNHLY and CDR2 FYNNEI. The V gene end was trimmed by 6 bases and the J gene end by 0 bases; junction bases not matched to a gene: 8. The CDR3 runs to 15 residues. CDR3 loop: CASSQLSGASYEQYF. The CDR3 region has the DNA TGTGCCAGCAGCCAACTGAGCGGGGCCTCCTACGAGCAGTACTTC.

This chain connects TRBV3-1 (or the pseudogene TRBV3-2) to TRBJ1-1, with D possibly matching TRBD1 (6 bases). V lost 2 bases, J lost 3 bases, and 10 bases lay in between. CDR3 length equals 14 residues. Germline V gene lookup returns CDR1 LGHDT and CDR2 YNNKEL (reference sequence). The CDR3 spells CASSQSDRHTEAFF. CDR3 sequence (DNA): TGTGCCAGCAGCCAATCGGACAGACACACTGAAGCTTTCTTT.

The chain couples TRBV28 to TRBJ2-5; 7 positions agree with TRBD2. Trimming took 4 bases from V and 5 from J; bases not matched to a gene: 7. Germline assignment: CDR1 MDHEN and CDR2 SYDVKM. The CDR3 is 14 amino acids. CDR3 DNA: TGTGCCAGCAGTTGGGGGACTAAGTGGGAGACCCAGTACTTC. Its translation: CASSWGTKWETQYF.

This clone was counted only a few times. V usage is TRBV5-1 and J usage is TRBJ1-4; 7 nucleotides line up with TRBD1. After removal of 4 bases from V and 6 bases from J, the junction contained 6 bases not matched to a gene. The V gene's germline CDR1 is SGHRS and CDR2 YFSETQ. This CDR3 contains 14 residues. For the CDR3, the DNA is TGCGCCAGCAGCCCCGGTCAGGGGGATGAAAAACTGTTTTTT. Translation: CASSPGQGDEKLFF. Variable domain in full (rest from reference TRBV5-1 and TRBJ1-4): KAGVTQTPRYLIKTRGQQVTLSCSPISGHRSVSWYQQTPGQGLQFLFEYFSETQRNKGNFPGRFSGRQFSNSRSEMNVSTLELGDSALYLCASSPGQGDEKLFFGSGTQLSVL.

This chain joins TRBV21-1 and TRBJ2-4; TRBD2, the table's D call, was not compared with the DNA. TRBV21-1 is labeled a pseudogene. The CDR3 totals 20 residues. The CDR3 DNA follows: TGTGCCAGCAGCAAAGCGCGGAGGGCAGGGCTCAGTCGAGCCAAAAACATTCAGTACTTC. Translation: CASSKARRAGLSRAKNIQYF.

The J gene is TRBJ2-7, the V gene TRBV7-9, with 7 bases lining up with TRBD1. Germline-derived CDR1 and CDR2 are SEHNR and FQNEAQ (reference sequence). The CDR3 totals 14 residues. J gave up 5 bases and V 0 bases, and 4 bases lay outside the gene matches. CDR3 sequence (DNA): TGTGCCAGCAGCTTAGCGTTGACAGGGAACGAGCAGTACTTC. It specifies CASSLALTGNEQYF.

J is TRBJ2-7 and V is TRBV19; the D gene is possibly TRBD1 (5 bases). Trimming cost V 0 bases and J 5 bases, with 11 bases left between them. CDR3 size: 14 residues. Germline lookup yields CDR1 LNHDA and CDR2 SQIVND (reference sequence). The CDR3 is CASSIDRVGNEQYF. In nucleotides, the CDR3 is TGTGCCAGTAGTATAGACAGGGTCGGTAACGAGCAGTACTTC.

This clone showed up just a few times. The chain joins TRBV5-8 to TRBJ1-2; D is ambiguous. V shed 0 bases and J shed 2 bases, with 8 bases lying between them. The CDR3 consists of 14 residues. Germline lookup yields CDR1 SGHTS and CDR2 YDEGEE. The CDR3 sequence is CASSLVRGNYGYTF. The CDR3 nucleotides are TGTGCCAGCAGCTTGGTCCGAGGAAACTATGGCTACACCTTC.

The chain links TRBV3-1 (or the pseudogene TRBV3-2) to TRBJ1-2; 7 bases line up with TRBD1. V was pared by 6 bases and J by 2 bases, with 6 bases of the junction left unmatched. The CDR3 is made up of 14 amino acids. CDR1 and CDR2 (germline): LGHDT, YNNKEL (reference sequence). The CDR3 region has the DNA TGTGCCAGCAGTCTTCCGGGACAGAACTATGGCTACACCTTC. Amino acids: CASSLPGQNYGYTF.

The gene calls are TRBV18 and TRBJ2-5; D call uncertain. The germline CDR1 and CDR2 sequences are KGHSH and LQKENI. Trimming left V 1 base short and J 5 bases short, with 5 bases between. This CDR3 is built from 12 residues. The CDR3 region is CASSPQRETQYF. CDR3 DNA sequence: TGTGCCAGCTCACCACAGCGCGAGACCCAGTACTTC.

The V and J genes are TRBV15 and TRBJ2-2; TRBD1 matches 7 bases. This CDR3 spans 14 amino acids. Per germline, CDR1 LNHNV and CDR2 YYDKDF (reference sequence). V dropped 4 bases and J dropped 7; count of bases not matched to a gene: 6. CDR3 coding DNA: TGTGCCACCAGCATTGACAGGGCTTACGGGGAGCTGTTTTTT. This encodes CATSIDRAYGELFF.

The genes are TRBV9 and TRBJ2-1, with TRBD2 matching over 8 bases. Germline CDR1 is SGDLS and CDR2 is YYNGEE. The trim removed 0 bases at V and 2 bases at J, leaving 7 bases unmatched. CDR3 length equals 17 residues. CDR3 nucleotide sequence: TGTGCCAGCAGCGTAGTGTCAGGAGCGGGGGCCTACAATGAGCAGTTCTTC. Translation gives CASSVVSGAGAYNEQFF.

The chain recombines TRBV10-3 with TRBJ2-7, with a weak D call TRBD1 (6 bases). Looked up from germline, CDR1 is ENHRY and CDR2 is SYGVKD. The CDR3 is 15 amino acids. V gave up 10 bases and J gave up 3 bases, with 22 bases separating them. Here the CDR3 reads CATSPITGTIYEQYF. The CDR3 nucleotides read TGTGCCACTTCTCCGATTACAGGGACAATCTACGAGCAGTACTTC.

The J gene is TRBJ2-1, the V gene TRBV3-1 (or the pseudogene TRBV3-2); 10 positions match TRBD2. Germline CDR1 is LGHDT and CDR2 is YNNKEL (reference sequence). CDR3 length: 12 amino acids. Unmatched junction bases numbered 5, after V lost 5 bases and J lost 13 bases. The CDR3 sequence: CASSYLAGDQFF. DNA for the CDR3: TGTGCCAGCAGCTACCTAGCGGGAGATCAGTTCTTC.

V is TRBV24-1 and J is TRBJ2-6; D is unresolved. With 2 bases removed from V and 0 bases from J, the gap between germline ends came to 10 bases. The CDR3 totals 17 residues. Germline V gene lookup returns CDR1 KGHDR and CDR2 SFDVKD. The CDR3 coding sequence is TGTGCCACCAGTGATTCCGGTATCTTCTCTGGGGCCAACGTCCTGACTTTC. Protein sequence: CATSDSGIFSGANVLTF.

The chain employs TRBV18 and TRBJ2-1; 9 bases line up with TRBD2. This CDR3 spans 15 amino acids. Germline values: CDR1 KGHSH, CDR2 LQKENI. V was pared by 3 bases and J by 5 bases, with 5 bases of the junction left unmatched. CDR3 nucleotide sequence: TGTGCCAGCTCACCTAGCGGGAGTCTGGACAATGAGCAGTTCTTC. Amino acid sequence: CASSPSGSLDNEQFF.

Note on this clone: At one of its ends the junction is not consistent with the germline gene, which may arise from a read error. The CDR3 nucleotides are TGTGCCAGCAGTGGAGGACTAGCGGCACCAAGGGACTTC. This translates into CASSGGLAAPRDF. J is TRBJ2-5 and V is TRBV6-2 or TRBV6-3; 10 bases are shared with TRBD2. Germline assignment: CDR1 MNHEY and CDR2 SVGEGT. The CDR3 is 13 residues long.

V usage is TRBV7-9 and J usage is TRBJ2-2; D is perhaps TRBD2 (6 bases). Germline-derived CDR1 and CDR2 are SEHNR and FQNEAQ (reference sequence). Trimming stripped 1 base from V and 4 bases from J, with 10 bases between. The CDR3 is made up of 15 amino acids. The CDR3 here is CASSLEVGGTGELFF. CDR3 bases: TGTGCCAGCAGCTTAGAGGTGGGAGGCACCGGGGAGCTGTTTTTT.

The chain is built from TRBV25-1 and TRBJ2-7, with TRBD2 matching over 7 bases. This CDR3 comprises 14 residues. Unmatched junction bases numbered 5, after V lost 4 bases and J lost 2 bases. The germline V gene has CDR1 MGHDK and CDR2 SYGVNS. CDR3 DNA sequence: TGTGCCAGCAGTGCCACGGGACTAACCTACGAGCAGTACTTC. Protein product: CASSATGLTYEQYF.

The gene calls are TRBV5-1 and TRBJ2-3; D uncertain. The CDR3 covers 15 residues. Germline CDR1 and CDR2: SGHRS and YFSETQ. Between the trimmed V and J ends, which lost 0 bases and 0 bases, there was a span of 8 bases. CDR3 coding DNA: TGCGCCAGCAGCTTGGTTAGCACTAGCACAGATACGCAGTATTTT. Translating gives CASSLVSTSTDTQYF. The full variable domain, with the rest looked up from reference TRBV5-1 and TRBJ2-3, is KAGVTQTPRYLIKTRGQQVTLSCSPISGHRSVSWYQQTPGQGLQFLFEYFSETQRNKGNFPGRFSGRQFSNSRSEMNVSTLELGDSALYLCASSLVSTSTDTQYFGPGTRLTVL.

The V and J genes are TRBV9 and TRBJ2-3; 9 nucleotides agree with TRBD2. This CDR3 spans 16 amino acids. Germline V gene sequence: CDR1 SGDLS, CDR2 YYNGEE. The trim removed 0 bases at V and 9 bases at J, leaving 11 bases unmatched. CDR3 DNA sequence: TGTGCCAGCAGCGTAGACGAGGGGGGACTAGCAATAACGCAGTATTTT. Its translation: CASSVDEGGLAITQYF.